The TCR beta chain under discussion was sequenced for a study of T cell responses to AZD1222 COVID-19 vaccine. Whole-study results and caveats: Vaccination with two AZD1222 doses was followed by a rise in Spike-specific TCR breadth and depth. Reportedly, nearly half of unique spike TCRs recognized epitopes outside B.1.351/B.1.1.7 mutations. The study sampled repertoires only after the peak T cell response.

TCRdb's copy holds only in-frame clones and misses some; the assay was immunoSEQ multiplex PCR. The table has some 120,000 clones, about nine tenths seen once; the top ten hold around 6.9%. With respect to this clone: What it binds is not known.

Germline values: CDR1 MNHEY, CDR2 SVGAGI. V dropped 0 bases and J dropped 4 bases, with 15 bases sitting between them. This CDR3 comprises 16 residues. The receptor comes from an adult in good health. Sequencing was performed on peripheral blood, taken on day 0 of AZD1222 vaccination. The rearrangement uses TRBV6-5 and TRBJ1-2; D remains ambiguous. This CDR3 is CASSYSWAGDFYGYTF. CDR3 DNA: TGTGCCAGCAGTTACTCATGGGCAGGAGACTTCTATGGCTACACCTTC.